This TCR beta chain is drawn from a study of T cell repertoires in cytomegalovirus infection. The CDR3 is 16 amino acids. Germline V gene sequence: CDR1 SGHTA, CDR2 FQGNSA. V shed 5 bases, J shed 3 bases, and the junction held 8 bases outside the gene matches. The sample holds many counts of this clonotype. Antigen unknown. TCRdb itself ran the reads through MiXCR, one entry per CDR3 protein. The data hold 900,000 to 950,000 distinct CDR3 sequences, with approximately 31% observed a single time. The sample in question was cultured CD8+ T cells from PBMCs, obtained from culture after CMV antigen stimulation. This receptor was obtained from a human donor in good health (CMV status not recorded). Some clones in this sample may be carry-over from other donors' samples. The chain is built from TRBV7-2 and TRBJ1-2; 11 bases are a match to TRBD1. The CDR3 loop is CASSPSRTGGDYGYTF. Here the CDR3 DNA reads TGTGCCAGCAGCCCCTCCAGGACAGGGGGCGACTATGGCTACACCTTC. The complete variable domain, with remaining parts taken from reference TRBV7-2 and TRBJ1-2, reads GAGVSQSPSNKVTEKGKDVELRCDPISGHTALYWYRQSLGQGLEFLIYFQGNSAPDKSGLPSDRFSAERTGGSVSTLTIQRTQQEDSAVYLCASSPSRTGGDYGYTFGSGTRLTVV.